This TCR beta chain derives from a study of T cells in Graves' hyperthyroidism and ophthalmopathy. The CDR3 has 16 amino acids. Germline CDR1 SGHAT, CDR2 FQNNGV. The V gene lost 4 bases and the J gene lost 0 bases, with 13 bases spanning the gap. This clonotype has a count of ten or more. TCR beta CDR3 regions were amplified from RNA transcripts. First-round RT-PCR of the TCR CDR3 relied on the HTBI primer set. From the multiplex PCR reads, TCRdb called clonotypes with MiXCR, one entry per CDR3 protein. The table has over 500,000 distinct CDR3 sequences, roughly 15% seen once. Patients with uncontrolled infections, other autoimmune diseases, pregnancy or lactation were excluded. Thyroid ultrasound, orbital computed tomography, clinical symptoms, and serum thyroxine and TRAb underpinned diagnoses. The authors obtained PBMCs from roughly 9.7 ml of fresh peripheral blood.

The sequence derives from a woman aged 18-29 years with Graves' ophthalmopathy. Sequenced material: blood. The chain joins TRBV11-2 to TRBJ1-3; D remains ambiguous. This CDR3 is CASSWERANSGNTIYF. CDR3 DNA: TGTGCCAGCAGCTGGGAAAGAGCAAACTCTGGAAACACCATATATTTT.